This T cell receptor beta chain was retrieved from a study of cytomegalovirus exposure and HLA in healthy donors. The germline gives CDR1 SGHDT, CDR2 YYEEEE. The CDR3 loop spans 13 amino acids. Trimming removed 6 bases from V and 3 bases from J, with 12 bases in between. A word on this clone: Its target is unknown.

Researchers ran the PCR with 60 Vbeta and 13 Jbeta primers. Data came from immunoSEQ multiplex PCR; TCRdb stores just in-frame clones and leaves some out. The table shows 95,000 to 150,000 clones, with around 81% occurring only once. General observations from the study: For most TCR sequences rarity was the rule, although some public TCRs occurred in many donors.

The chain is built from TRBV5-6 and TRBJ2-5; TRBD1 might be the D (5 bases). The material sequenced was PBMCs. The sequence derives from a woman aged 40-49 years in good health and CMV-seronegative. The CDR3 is CASNLDSKETQYF. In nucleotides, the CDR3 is TGTGCCAGCAATCTTGACAGTAAAGAGACCCAGTACTTC.